The subject of this entry is one T cell receptor (beta chain). Its antigen is currently unknown. A multiplex PCR was run with 60 Vbeta primers and 13 Jbeta primers. Generated by immunoSEQ multiplex PCR, the TCRdb table keeps only in-frame clones and is missing some. This sample has roughly 120,000 clones; under 90% occur once, and the top ten carry 7.5% to 10%. Germline values: CDR1 MGHRA, CDR2 YSYEKL. This CDR3 region has 16 residues. V was clipped by 3 bases and J by 3 bases; unmatched bases: 11. This record belongs to a study of cytomegalovirus exposure and HLA in healthy donors. Study results and caveats: Most of the TCR beta V segments (in an earlier analysis) were productive either about 87% or about 30% of the time. In a later analysis, a missense DCLRE1C variant was linked to TCR beta V- and J-gene trimming.

V is TRBV4-1 and J is TRBJ2-7; 7 bases align to TRBD1. Specimen: PBMCs. The receptor was isolated from a female donor in good health and CMV-seropositive. CDR3 region: CASSQTPGQRIYEQYF. CDR3 nucleotide sequence: TGCGCCAGCAGCCAGACTCCGGGACAGAGGATCTACGAGCAGTACTTC.